Listed here is a single TCR beta chain. Trimming stripped 2 bases from V and 4 bases from J, with 8 bases between. CDR3 size: 13 residues. Germline V gene sequence: CDR1 MNHNY, CDR2 SVGAGI (reference sequence). Each PCR contained spiked-in synthetic TCR analog templates. Clones were sequenced by immunoSEQ multiplex PCR, and TCRdb holds only the in-frame ones, with some missing. This sample has 95,000 or so clones, with around 86% found just once. As to time point: pretreatment peripheral blood. Patients' urothelial carcinoma was locally advanced or metastatic. The data stem from a study of PD-L1 blockade in urothelial cancer. Turning to the study itself: Patients' atezolizumab regimen, 1,200 mg intravenously every 3 weeks, began around 2014. Patients with male sex and bladder-origin urothelial cancer accounted for about 85% of the roughly 29 enrolled.

The chain is built from TRBV6-6 and TRBJ1-1; D is undetermined. The sequenced sample was PBMCs, obtained around atezolizumab (anti-PD-L1) treatment. This TCR derives from a man aged 55 to 70 with urothelial cancer. This CDR3 reads CASSYGGSTEAFF. The CDR3 coding sequence is TGTGCCAGCAGTTACGGCGGGAGCACTGAAGCTTTCTTT.